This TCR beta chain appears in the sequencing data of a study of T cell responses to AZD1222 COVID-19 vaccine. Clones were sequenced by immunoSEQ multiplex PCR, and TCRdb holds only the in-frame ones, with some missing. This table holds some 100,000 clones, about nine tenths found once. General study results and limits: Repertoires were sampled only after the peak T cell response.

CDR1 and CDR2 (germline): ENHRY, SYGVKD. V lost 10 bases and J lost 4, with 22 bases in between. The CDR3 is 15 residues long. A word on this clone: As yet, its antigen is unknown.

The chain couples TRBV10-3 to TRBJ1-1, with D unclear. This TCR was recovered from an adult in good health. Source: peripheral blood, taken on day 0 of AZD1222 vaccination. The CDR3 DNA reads TGTGCCAGCTCAACTGGACCCTCGATGCGCACTGAAGCTTTCTTT. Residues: CASSTGPSMRTEAFF.